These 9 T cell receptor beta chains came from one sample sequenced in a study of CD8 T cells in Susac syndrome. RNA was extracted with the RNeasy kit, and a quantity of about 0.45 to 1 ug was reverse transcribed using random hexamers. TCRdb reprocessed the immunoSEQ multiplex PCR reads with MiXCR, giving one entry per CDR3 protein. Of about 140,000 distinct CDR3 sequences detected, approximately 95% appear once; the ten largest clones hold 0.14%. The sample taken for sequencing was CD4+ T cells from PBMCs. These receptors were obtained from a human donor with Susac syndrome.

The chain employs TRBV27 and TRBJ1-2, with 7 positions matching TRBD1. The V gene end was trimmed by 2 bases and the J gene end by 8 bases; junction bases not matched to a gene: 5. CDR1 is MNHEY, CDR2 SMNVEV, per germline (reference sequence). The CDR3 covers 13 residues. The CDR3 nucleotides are TGTGCCAGCAGTTTAAGGGGGCAGAGCGGCTACACCTTC. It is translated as CASSLRGQSGYTF.

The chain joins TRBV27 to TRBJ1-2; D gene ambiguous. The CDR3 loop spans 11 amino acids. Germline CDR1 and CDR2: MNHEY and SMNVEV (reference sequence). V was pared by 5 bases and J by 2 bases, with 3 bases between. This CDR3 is CASSQNYGYTF. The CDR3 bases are TGTGCCAGCAGTCAAAACTATGGCTACACCTTC.

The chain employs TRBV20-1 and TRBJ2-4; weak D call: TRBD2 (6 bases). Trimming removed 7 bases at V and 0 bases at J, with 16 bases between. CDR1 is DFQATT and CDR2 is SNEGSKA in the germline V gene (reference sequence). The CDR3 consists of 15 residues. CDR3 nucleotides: TGCAGTGGCTATCCGGCGGGACTAGCCAAAAACATTCAGTACTTC. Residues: CSGYPAGLAKNIQYF.

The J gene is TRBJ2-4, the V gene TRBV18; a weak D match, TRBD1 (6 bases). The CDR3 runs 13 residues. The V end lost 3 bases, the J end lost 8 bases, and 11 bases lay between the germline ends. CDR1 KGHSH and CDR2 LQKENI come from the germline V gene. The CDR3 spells CASSPHKGDIQYF. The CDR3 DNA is TGTGCCAGCTCACCGCACAAGGGGGACATTCAGTACTTC.

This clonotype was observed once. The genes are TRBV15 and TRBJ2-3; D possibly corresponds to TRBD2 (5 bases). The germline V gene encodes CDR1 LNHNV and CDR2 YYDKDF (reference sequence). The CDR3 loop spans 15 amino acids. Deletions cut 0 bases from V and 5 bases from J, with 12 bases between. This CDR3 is CATSRDRTGLDTQYF. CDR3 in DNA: TGTGCCACCAGCAGAGATCGAACGGGGTTAGATACGCAGTATTTT.

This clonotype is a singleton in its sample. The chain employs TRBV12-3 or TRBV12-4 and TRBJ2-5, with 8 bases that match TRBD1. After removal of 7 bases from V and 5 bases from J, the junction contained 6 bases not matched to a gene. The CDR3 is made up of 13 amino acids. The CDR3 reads CASNSRGLETQYF. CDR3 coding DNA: TGTGCCAGCAACTCCAGGGGGCTGGAGACCCAGTACTTC.

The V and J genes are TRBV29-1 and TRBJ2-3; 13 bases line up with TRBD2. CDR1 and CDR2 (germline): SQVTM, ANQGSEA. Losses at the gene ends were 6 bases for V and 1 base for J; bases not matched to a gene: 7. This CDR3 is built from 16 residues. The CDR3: CSVTPGTSGGTDTQYF. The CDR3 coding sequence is TGCAGCGTGACTCCGGGGACTAGCGGGGGCACAGATACGCAGTATTTT.

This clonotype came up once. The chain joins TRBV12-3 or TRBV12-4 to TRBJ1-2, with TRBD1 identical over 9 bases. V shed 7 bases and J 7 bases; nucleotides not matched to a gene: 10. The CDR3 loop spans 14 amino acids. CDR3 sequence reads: CASTLGQGLGGYTF. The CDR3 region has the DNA TGTGCCAGCACCTTGGGACAGGGCTTAGGTGGCTACACCTTC.

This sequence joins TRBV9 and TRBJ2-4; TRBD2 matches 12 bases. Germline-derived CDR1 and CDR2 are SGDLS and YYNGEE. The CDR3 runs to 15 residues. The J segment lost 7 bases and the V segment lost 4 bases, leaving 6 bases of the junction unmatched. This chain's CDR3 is CASSNGLAGTNIQYF. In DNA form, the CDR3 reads TGTGCCAGCAGCAACGGACTAGCGGGGACCAACATTCAGTACTTC. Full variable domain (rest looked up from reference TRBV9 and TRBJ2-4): DSGVTQTPKHLITATGQRVTLRCSPRSGDLSVYWYQQSLDQGLQFLIQYYNGEERAKGNILERFSAQQFPDLHSELNLSSLELGDSALYFCASSNGLAGTNIQYFGAGTRLSVL.